The clone carrying this T cell receptor (beta chain) was detected a few times. Its specificity is unknown. TCR alpha and TCR beta cDNA libraries carrying sample barcodes and UMIs were produced by 5'RACE using constant-segment primers. One entry per CDR3 protein results from TCRdb running MiXCR on the 5' RACE reads. Of roughly 80,000 distinct CDR3 sequences listed, about 23% were seen once; the top ten hold around 45%. The CDR3 totals 11 residues. The data originate from a study of T-cell memory formation after mild COVID-19. Study-wide results and limits: Pre-infection memory already had some responding clones, implying cross-reactive memory joined. Second-wave clones reaching peak frequency on day 37 lacked confirmed SARS-CoV-2 specificity.

This receptor was taken from a man younger than 30 who had mild COVID-19 (a few samples of this study predate the infection). Cell type and time point are not known. The V call is TRBV21-1, the J call TRBJ2-7; the table's D call, TRBD1, was not checked against the DNA. TRBV21-1 is noted as a pseudogene. Material for sequencing was PBMCs or a T cell subset sorted from them (not recorded which). CDR3 residues: CASDLRVEQYV. The CDR3 DNA reads TGTGCCAGCGATCTCCGGGTCGAGCAGTACGTC.